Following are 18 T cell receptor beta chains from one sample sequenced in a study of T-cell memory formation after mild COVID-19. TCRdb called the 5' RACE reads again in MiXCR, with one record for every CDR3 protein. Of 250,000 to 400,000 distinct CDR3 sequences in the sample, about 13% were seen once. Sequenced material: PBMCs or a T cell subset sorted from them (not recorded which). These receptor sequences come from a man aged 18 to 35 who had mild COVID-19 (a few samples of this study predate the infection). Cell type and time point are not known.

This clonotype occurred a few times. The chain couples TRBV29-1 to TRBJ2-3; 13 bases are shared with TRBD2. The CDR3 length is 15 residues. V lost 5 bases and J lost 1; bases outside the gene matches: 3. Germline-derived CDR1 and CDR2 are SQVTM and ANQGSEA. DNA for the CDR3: TGCAGCGTTACAGGGACTAGCGGGGGCACAGATACGCAGTATTTT. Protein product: CSVTGTSGGTDTQYF.

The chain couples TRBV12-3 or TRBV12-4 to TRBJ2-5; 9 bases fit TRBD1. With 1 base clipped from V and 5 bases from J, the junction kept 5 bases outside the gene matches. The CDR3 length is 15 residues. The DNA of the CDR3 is TGTGCCAGCAGTTTAGGACAGGGGGTCATCGAGACCCAGTACTTC. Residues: CASSLGQGVIETQYF.

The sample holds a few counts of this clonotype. The CDR3: CSVRRGHTGELFF. CDR3 nucleotides: TGCAGCGTTCGGCGGGGTCACACCGGGGAGCTGTTTTTT. V usage is TRBV29-1 and J usage is TRBJ2-2, with a weak D call TRBD2 (6 bases). CDR1 is SQVTM and CDR2 is ANQGSEA in the germline V gene. V was clipped by 5 bases and J by 3 bases, with 10 bases between them. The CDR3 contains 13 residues.

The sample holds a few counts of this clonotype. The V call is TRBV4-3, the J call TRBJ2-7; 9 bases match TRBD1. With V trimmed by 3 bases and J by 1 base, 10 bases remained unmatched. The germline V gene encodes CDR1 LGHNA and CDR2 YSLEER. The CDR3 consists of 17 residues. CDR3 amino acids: CASSQRRRDRASYEQYV. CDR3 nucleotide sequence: TGCGCCAGCAGCCAGAGAAGACGGGACAGGGCTTCCTACGAGCAGTACGTC.

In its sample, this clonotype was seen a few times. CDR3: CASSLEGGTQYF. CDR3 coding DNA: TGCGCCAGCAGCTTGGAAGGTGGGACCCAGTACTTC. The chain has TRBV5-1 and TRBJ2-5; D gene uncertain. Germline V CDR1 and CDR2: SGHRS, YFSETQ. V gave up 0 bases and J gave up 7 bases, with 7 bases separating them. The CDR3 is 12 residues long.

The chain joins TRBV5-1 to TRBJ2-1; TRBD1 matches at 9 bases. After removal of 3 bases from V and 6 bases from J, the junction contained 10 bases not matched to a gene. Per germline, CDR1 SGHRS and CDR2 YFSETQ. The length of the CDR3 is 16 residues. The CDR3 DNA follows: TGCGCCAGCAGCTCATCACAGGGGGCTCAGGGCAATGAGCAGTTCTTC. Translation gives CASSSSQGAQGNEQFF. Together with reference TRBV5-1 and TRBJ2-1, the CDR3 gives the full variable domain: KAGVTQTPRYLIKTRGQQVTLSCSPISGHRSVSWYQQTPGQGLQFLFEYFSETQRNKGNFPGRFSGRQFSNSRSEMNVSTLELGDSALYLCASSSSQGAQGNEQFFGPGTRLTVL.

The CDR3: CASSYTTRGYSPLHF. The CDR3 DNA reads as TGTGCCAGCAGTTACACCACTAGGGGATATTCACCCCTCCACTTT. J is TRBJ1-6 and V is TRBV6-5, with a possible D match to TRBD1 (5 bases). The germline gives CDR1 MNHEY, CDR2 SVGAGI. This CDR3 is built from 15 residues. With 2 bases removed from V and 8 bases from J, the gap between germline ends came to 13 bases.

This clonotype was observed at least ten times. CDR3 nucleotides: TGTGCCAGCAGCCAAGAGGACAGGGGATACGAGCAGTACTTC. It is translated as CASSQEDRGYEQYF. The V call is TRBV4-2, the J call TRBJ2-7; TRBD1 matches 9 bases. The V gene's germline CDR1 is LGHNA and CDR2 YNFKEQ. The CDR3 consists of 14 residues. The trim removed 0 bases at V and 4 bases at J, leaving 1 base unmatched.

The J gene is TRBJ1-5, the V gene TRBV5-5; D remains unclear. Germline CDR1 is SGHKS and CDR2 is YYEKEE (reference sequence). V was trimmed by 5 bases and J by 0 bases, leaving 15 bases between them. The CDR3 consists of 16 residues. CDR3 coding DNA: TGTGCCAGCAGTGCGTTAGGAGGAGATAGCAATCAGCCCCAGCATTTT. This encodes CASSALGGDSNQPQHF.

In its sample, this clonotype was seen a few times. CDR3 sequence reads: CSVPKDTGELFF. The CDR3 region has the DNA TGCAGCGTTCCGAAGGACACCGGGGAGCTGTTTTTT. The gene calls are TRBV29-1 and TRBJ2-2; D call uncertain. Per germline, CDR1 SQVTM and CDR2 ANQGSEA. The CDR3 loop spans 12 amino acids. V was clipped by 5 bases and J by 3 bases, with 7 bases between them.

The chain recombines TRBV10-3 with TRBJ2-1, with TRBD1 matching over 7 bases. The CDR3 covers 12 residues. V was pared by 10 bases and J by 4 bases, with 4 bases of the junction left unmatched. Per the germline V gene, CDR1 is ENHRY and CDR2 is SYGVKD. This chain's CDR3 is CATRDRYNEQFF. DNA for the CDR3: TGTGCCACAAGGGACAGATACAATGAGCAGTTCTTC.

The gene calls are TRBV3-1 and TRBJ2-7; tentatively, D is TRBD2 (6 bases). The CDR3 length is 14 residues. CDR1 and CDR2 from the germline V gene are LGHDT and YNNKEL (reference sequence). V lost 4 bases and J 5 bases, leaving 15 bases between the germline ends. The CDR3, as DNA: TGTGCCAGCAGCCCTTCGGACCAGCGGGACGAGCAGTACTTC. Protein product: CASSPSDQRDEQYF.

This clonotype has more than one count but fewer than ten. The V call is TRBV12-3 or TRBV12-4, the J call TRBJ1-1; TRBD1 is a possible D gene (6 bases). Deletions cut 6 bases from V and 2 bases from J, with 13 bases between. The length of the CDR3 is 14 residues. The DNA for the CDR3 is TGTGCCAGCAGGACGACAGGACCTAACACTGAAGCTTTCTTT. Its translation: CASRTTGPNTEAFF.

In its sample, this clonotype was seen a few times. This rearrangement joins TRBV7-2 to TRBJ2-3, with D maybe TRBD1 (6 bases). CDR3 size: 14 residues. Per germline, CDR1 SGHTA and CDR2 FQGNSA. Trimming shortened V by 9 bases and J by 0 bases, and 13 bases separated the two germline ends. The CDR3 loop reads CASILGHSTDTQYF. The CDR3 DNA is TGTGCCAGTATCTTGGGACATAGCACAGATACGCAGTATTTT. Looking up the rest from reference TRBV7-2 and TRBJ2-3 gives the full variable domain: GAGVSQSPSNKVTEKGKDVELRCDPISGHTALYWYRQSLGQGLEFLIYFQGNSAPDKSGLPSDRFSAERTGGSVSTLTIQRTQQEDSAVYLCASILGHSTDTQYFGPGTRLTVL.

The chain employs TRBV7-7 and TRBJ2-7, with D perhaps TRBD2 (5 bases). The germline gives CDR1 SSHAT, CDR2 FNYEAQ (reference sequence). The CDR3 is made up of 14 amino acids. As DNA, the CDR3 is TGTGCTAGCAGCGTAGGACTCCGAGTTGACGAGCAGTACGTC. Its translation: CASSVGLRVDEQYV.

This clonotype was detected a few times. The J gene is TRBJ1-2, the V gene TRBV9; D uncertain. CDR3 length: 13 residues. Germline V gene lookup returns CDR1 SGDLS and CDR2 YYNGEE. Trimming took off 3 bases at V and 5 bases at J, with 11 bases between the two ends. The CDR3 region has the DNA TGTGCCAGCAGCGGCCCCACCGATTATGGCTACACCTTC. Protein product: CASSGPTDYGYTF.

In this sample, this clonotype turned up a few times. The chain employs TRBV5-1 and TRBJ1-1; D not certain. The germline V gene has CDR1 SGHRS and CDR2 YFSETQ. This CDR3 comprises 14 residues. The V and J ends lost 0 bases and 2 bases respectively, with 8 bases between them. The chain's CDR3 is CASSLGWVNTEAFF. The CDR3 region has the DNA TGCGCCAGCAGCTTGGGTTGGGTTAACACTGAAGCTTTCTTT.

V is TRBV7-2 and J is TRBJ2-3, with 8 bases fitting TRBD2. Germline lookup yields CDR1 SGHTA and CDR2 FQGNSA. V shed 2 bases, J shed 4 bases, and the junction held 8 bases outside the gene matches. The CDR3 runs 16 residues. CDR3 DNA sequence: TGTGCCAGCAGCTTATTGGTTGGCGGGGGGCCAGATACGCAGTATTTT. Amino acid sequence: CASSLLVGGGPDTQYF.